Below are 20 T cell receptor beta chains sequenced from a single sample in a study of T cells in Graves' hyperthyroidism and ophthalmopathy. TCR beta CDR3 sequences were amplified from RNA transcripts. The HTBI primer set drove a first-round RT-PCR of the TCR CDR3. A single record per CDR3 protein comes from TCRdb applying MiXCR to the multiplex PCR reads. The data show some 300,000 distinct CDR3 sequences, roughly 20% seen once. Sequenced sample: blood. The receptors shown here come from a man aged 45-65 years with Graves' ophthalmopathy.

This clonotype was seen repeatedly, ten times or more. V usage is TRBV20-1 and J usage is TRBJ2-1; D call uncertain. Trimming removed 0 bases from V and 3 bases from J, with 0 bases in between. This CDR3 has 11 residues. The germline CDR1 and CDR2 sequences are DFQATT and SNEGSKA (reference sequence). Here the CDR3 reads CSARDYNEQFF. Here the CDR3 DNA reads TGCAGTGCTAGAGACTACAATGAGCAGTTCTTC.

This clonotype was recorded a few times. The V and J genes are TRBV6-1 and TRBJ2-1; D perhaps matches TRBD2 (6 bases). The length of the CDR3 is 17 residues. Germline V CDR1 and CDR2: MNHNS, SASEGT. V was shortened by 5 bases and J by 1 base, with 18 bases between the two germline ends. The CDR3 sequence: CASSFLPAGNSYNEQFF. The CDR3 DNA is TGTGCCAGCAGTTTCTTACCAGCGGGTAATTCCTACAATGAGCAGTTCTTC.

This clonotype came up a few times. The rearrangement joins TRBV24-1 to TRBJ2-1; 11 bases match TRBD2. The CDR3 consists of 15 residues. Germline CDR1 and CDR2: KGHDR and SFDVKD. V was pared by 7 bases and J by 8 bases, with 9 bases of the junction left unmatched. CDR3 sequence: CATSGGLAAWHEQFF. The CDR3 coding sequence is TGTGCCACCAGCGGGGGACTAGCGGCCTGGCATGAGCAGTTCTTC.

In this sample, this clonotype turned up a few times. This sequence joins TRBV10-2 and TRBJ2-3; D may be TRBD2 (5 bases). The germline V and J ends were trimmed by 11 bases and 0 bases, with 18 bases remaining between them. This CDR3 contains 15 residues. Germline CDR1 reads WSHSY; CDR2 reads SAAADI. CDR3 residues: CAAGGGRFSTDTQYF. Written as DNA, the CDR3 is TGCGCCGCAGGAGGAGGACGGTTCAGCACAGATACGCAGTATTTT.

The chain couples TRBV5-1 to TRBJ1-1; a possible D gene is TRBD1 (5 bases). Trimming shortened V by 0 bases and J by 5 bases, and 8 bases separated the two germline ends. The CDR3 length is 13 residues. Germline CDR1 and CDR2: SGHRS and YFSETQ. This chain's CDR3 is CASSLAWGTEAFF. CDR3 coding DNA: TGCGCCAGCAGCTTGGCATGGGGGACTGAAGCTTTCTTT.

This clonotype was seen a handful of times. The V gene is TRBV28, the J gene TRBJ2-5; D gene uncertain. This CDR3 has 11 residues. V lost 6 bases, J lost 4 bases, and 6 bases lay in between. Germline V lookup: CDR1 MDHEN, CDR2 SYDVKM. The DNA of the CDR3 is TGTGCCAGCAGAAACTCAGAGACCCAGTACTTC. Protein: CASRNSETQYF.

This clonotype was recorded at least ten times. This rearrangement joins TRBV18 to TRBJ2-2; D is unresolved. CDR1 and CDR2 from the germline V gene are KGHSH and LQKENI. Trimming took 3 bases from V and 7 from J, leaving 12 bases between them. The CDR3 is 14 amino acids. The CDR3 DNA sequence: TGTGCCAGCTCACCCCTCAGCACGTTCGGGGAGCTGTTTTTT. Residues: CASSPLSTFGELFF.

This clonotype was counted a few times. The rearrangement joins TRBV28 to TRBJ1-4, with a possible D match to TRBD1 (5 bases). The V end lost 8 bases, the J end lost 10 bases, and 26 bases lay between the germline ends. The CDR3 covers 16 residues. The germline CDR1 and CDR2 sequences are MDHEN and SYDVKM. CDR3 nucleotide sequence: TGTGCCAGCGGGGGGGAGGAGCGGGGCCGATACGGAAAACTGTTTTTT. It encodes CASGGEERGRYGKLFF.

This clonotype occurred many times. The chain carries TRBV20-1 and TRBJ2-7; 9 bases are a match to TRBD2. This CDR3 contains 15 residues. V lost 1 base to trimming and J lost 3 bases; unmatched junction nucleotides: 7. Germline CDR1 DFQATT, CDR2 SNEGSKA (reference sequence). As DNA, the CDR3 is TGCAGTGCTAGAGCCGGGGCTAGCGGGATCTACGAGCAGTACTTC. As protein: CSARAGASGIYEQYF.

This clonotype showed up just a few times. The CDR3 loop reads CASGKDHFYEQYF. The CDR3 coding sequence is TGTGCCAGTGGGAAGGATCACTTTTACGAGCAGTACTTC. The rearrangement links TRBV7-8 to TRBJ2-7; D remains ambiguous. V was clipped by 9 bases and J by 4 bases, with 16 bases between them. Germline CDR1 and CDR2: SGHVS and FQNEAQ. The CDR3 loop spans 13 amino acids. Full variable domain (remainder filled in from reference TRBV7-8 and TRBJ2-7): GAGVSQSPRYKVAKRGQDVALRCDPISGHVSLFWYQQALGQGPEFLTYFQNEAQLDKSGLPSDRFFAERPEGSVSTLKIQRTQQEDSAVYLCASGKDHFYEQYFGPGTRLTVT.

This clonotype occurred many times. The genes are TRBV5-1 and TRBJ2-5; TRBD1 matches 7 bases. Trimming took 5 bases from V and 2 from J; bases not matched to a gene: 3. The CDR3 covers 13 residues. Germline-derived CDR1 and CDR2 are SGHRS and YFSETQ. The CDR3 is CASSRQGQETQYF. The CDR3 nucleotides are TGCGCCAGCAGTAGACAGGGACAAGAGACCCAGTACTTC.

This clonotype was detected only a few times. This chain connects TRBV19 to TRBJ2-7; no clear D gene. The CDR3 spans 13 residues. The V end was cut by 5 bases, the J end by 0 bases, with 8 bases between. Germline V gene lookup returns CDR1 LNHDA and CDR2 SQIVND (reference sequence). The CDR3 is CASSFSFSYEQYF. For the CDR3, the DNA is TGTGCCAGTAGTTTCTCGTTCTCCTACGAGCAGTACTTC.

This clonotype was recorded at least ten times. V gene TRBV11-3 combines with J gene TRBJ2-2; D unclear. The V and J ends lost 4 bases and 2 bases respectively, with 14 bases between them. This CDR3 has 16 residues. The germline V gene encodes CDR1 SGHNT and CDR2 YENEEA. CDR3: CASSSPRGENTGELFF. As DNA, the CDR3 is TGTGCCAGCAGCTCACCTCGTGGAGAAAACACCGGGGAGCTGTTTTTT.

The chain employs TRBV4-2 and TRBJ1-5; TRBD1 might be the D (5 bases). Looked up from germline, CDR1 is LGHNA and CDR2 is YNFKEQ. The CDR3 is 16 residues long. V was trimmed by 4 bases and J by 0 bases, leaving 13 bases between them. CDR3 loop: CASSRDPLNSNQPQHF. In DNA form, the CDR3 reads TGTGCCAGCAGCCGGGACCCATTAAATAGCAATCAGCCCCAGCATTTT.

The sample holds a few counts of this clonotype. The chain carries TRBV30 and TRBJ1-2; 7 bases fit TRBD1. V shed 3 bases and J 2 bases; nucleotides not matched to a gene: 6. CDR1 and CDR2 from the germline V gene are GTSNPN and SVGIG (reference sequence). This CDR3 is built from 14 residues. CDR3 sequence: CAWSADRPNYGYTF. In nucleotides, the CDR3 is TGTGCCTGGAGCGCGGACAGGCCGAACTATGGCTACACCTTC.

The J gene is TRBJ2-5, the V gene TRBV5-1; D ambiguous. Germline CDR1 is SGHRS and CDR2 is YFSETQ. The germline V and J ends were trimmed by 2 bases and 0 bases, with 8 bases remaining between them. This CDR3 spans 14 amino acids. The DNA of the CDR3 is TGCGCCAGCAGCTTTCGCAGACACCAAGAGACCCAGTACTTC. Its translation: CASSFRRHQETQYF.

Details on this clonotype: A read error may be the cause here, since a much bigger clone is one base away. The rearrangement joins TRBV18 to TRBJ2-7; TRBD2 matches 11 bases. In germline, CDR1 is KGHSH, CDR2 LQKENI. The CDR3 has 16 residues. The CDR3 protein is CSSSPIAGGPTYEQYF. CDR3 DNA sequence: TGTTCCAGCTCACCGATAGCGGGAGGGCCTACCTACGAGCAGTACTTC.

The chain couples TRBV9 to TRBJ2-7; no firm D call. CDR1 and CDR2 from the germline V gene are SGDLS and YYNGEE. V was cut by 2 bases and J by 3 bases, with 12 bases left in between. The length of the CDR3 is 14 residues. The CDR3 DNA sequence: TGTGCCAGCAGCGTTGGCGGATCGGTCTACGAGCAGTACTTC. Its protein product is CASSVGGSVYEQYF.

At least ten counts were recorded for this clonotype. The rearrangement uses TRBV2 and TRBJ1-1; D uncertain. CDR1 is SNHLY and CDR2 is FYNNEI in the germline V gene. Trimming took 6 bases from V and 0 from J, leaving 8 bases between them. There are 13 residues in the CDR3. For the CDR3, the DNA is TGTGCCAGCAGCGCCTCAATGAACACTGAAGCTTTCTTT. This encodes CASSASMNTEAFF.

This clonotype was observed many times. This rearrangement joins TRBV6-5 to TRBJ1-4; 9 bases fit TRBD1. Trimming at V came to 3 bases and at J to 8 bases, leaving 7 bases not matched to a gene. The CDR3 is made up of 15 amino acids. CDR1 MNHEY and CDR2 SVGAGI come from the germline V gene. This CDR3 reads CASSYTGQGGEKLFF. The CDR3 bases are TGTGCCAGCAGTTATACGGGACAGGGCGGGGAAAAACTGTTTTTT.